The 19 T cell receptor beta chains given below trace back to one sample, sequenced in a study of T cells in localized non-small cell lung cancer. Sequenced by immunoSEQ multiplex PCR; TCRdb stores in-frame clones only, minus some. The table lists tens of thousands of clones, roughly 91% of them singletons. This material consisted of peripheral blood, taken before any cancer treatment. The receptors originated from a woman aged 40-69 years with stage I squamous cell lung carcinoma.

V is TRBV30 and J is TRBJ2-2; D possibly matches TRBD1 or TRBD2 (5 bases each). The CDR3 contains 15 residues. CDR1 GTSNPN and CDR2 SVGIG come from the germline V gene (reference sequence). Trimming removed 4 bases from V and 5 bases from J, with 17 bases in between. CDR3 bases: TGTGCCTGGACGGGTCGGGGCCAGGCGACCGGGGAGCTGTTTTTT. Its protein is CAWTGRGQATGELFF.

V gene TRBV15 combines with J gene TRBJ1-2, with D tentatively TRBD1 (5 bases). In germline, CDR1 is LNHNV, CDR2 YYDKDF (reference sequence). Deletions cut 3 bases from V and 4 bases from J, with 12 bases between. The CDR3 has 14 amino acids. The chain's CDR3 is CATSSRTSGYGYTF. The CDR3 nucleotides are TGTGCCACCAGCAGTCGGACATCTGGCTATGGCTACACCTTC.

This rearrangement joins TRBV25-1 to TRBJ2-1, with D possibly matching TRBD2 (6 bases). CDR1 is MGHDK and CDR2 is SYGVNS in the germline V gene. CDR3 length equals 17 residues. V lost 4 bases and J 1 base, leaving 17 bases between the germline ends. CDR3 in DNA: TGTGCCAGCAGTGCTAGTTCCGGGACTCCTTCCTACAATGAGCAGTTCTTC. It codes for CASSASSGTPSYNEQFF.

The chain uses TRBV5-4 and TRBJ2-5; D could derive from TRBD1 or TRBD2 (6 bases each). Trimming took 1 base from V and 4 from J, leaving 8 bases between them. The length of the CDR3 is 13 residues. The germline gives CDR1 SGHNT, CDR2 YYREEE (reference sequence). CDR3 coding DNA: TGTGCCAGCAGCTTGAAGGGGGGAGAGACCCAGTACTTC. This codes for CASSLKGGETQYF.

The chain carries TRBV19 and TRBJ1-6; D might be TRBD1 (5 bases). Germline lookup yields CDR1 LNHDA and CDR2 SQIVND (reference sequence). The length of the CDR3 is 15 residues. V shed 4 bases and J shed 7 bases, with 14 bases lying between them. The CDR3: CASSTTGTSNSPLHF. Here the CDR3 DNA reads TGTGCCAGTAGTACAACCGGGACGTCGAATTCACCCCTCCACTTT.

The rearrangement uses TRBV5-1 and TRBJ1-2; D might be TRBD1 (5 bases). CDR3 length equals 16 residues. CDR1 is SGHRS and CDR2 is YFSETQ in the germline V gene. The V end lost 4 bases, the J end lost 11 bases, and 27 bases lay between the germline ends. The CDR3 bases are TGCGCCAGCAGCCCGCCCTCTCTTGGGCAGGACATGGGGTACACCTTC. Protein product: CASSPPSLGQDMGYTF.

The J gene is TRBJ1-1, the V gene TRBV30; the D is unclear. Looked up from germline, CDR1 is GTSNPN and CDR2 is SVGIG (reference sequence). The length of the CDR3 is 15 residues. Trimming cost V 3 bases and J 0 bases, with 14 bases left between them. The CDR3 spells CAWSANGRMNTEAFF. The CDR3 region has the DNA TGTGCCTGGAGCGCTAACGGACGGATGAACACTGAAGCTTTCTTT.

The chain employs TRBV9 and TRBJ2-1; weak D call: TRBD2 (5 bases). CDR1 SGDLS and CDR2 YYNGEE come from the germline V gene. V shed 3 bases and J shed 4 bases, with 11 bases lying between them. The CDR3 contains 14 residues. Written as DNA, the CDR3 is TGTGCCAGCAGCGGACCCGGGGTATACAATGAGCAGTTCTTC. Translating gives CASSGPGVYNEQFF.

V is TRBV5-1 and J is TRBJ1-2; TRBD1 aligns across 9 bases. Germline V gene data show CDR1 as SGHRS and CDR2 as YFSETQ. The CDR3 contains 15 residues. Trimming at V came to 1 base and at J to 0 bases, leaving 1 base not matched to a gene. The CDR3 spells CASSLNRGPNYGYTF. DNA of the CDR3: TGCGCCAGCAGCTTGAACAGGGGGCCTAACTATGGCTACACCTTC.

The chain combines TRBV5-6 with TRBJ2-5; no firm D call. TRBJ2-7 explains the end of the DNA better; the J call may be wrong. Per germline, CDR1 SGHDT and CDR2 YYEEEE. This CDR3 region has 15 residues. CDR3 residues: CASSVLQTLAVEQYF. The CDR3 DNA reads as TGTGCCAGCAGCGTACTACAAACCTTAGCCGTCGAGCAGTACTTC.

This clone was seen more than once but under ten times. The chain uses TRBV9 and TRBJ1-4; D is unresolved. This CDR3 comprises 15 residues. Germline V gene sequence: CDR1 SGDLS, CDR2 YYNGEE. Between the trimmed V and J ends, which lost 0 bases and 8 bases, there was a span of 14 bases. The CDR3: CASSVAAGGGEKLFF. In DNA form, the CDR3 reads TGTGCCAGCAGCGTAGCTGCGGGAGGCGGCGAAAAACTGTTTTTT.

A single count supports this clone. The J gene is TRBJ2-7, the V gene TRBV14; the D gene is possibly TRBD1 (6 bases). Germline CDR1 reads SGHDN; CDR2 reads FVKESK. The CDR3 has 15 residues. Trimming stripped 1 base from V and 0 bases from J, with 10 bases between. In DNA, the CDR3 is TGTGCCAGCAGCCAAGGCCTCAGGGGCTCCTACGAGCAGTACTTC. This translates into CASSQGLRGSYEQYF.

This clone was seen a few times. V usage is TRBV2 and J usage is TRBJ2-7; possibly TRBD1 or TRBD2 for D (6 bases each). Germline V gene sequence: CDR1 SNHLY, CDR2 FYNNEI. The CDR3 has 15 residues. V was clipped by 2 bases and J by 5 bases, with 16 bases between them. Written as DNA, the CDR3 is TGTGCCAGCAGTGAATACGTGGGGGGCGCCCACGAGCAGTACTTC. It codes for CASSEYVGGAHEQYF.

This clone occurred a few times. CDR3 DNA sequence: TGTGCCAGCAGCTTAGCGCAGGCTGCCTCGTATGGCTACACCTTC. Its protein is CASSLAQAASYGYTF. The V gene is TRBV7-2, the J gene TRBJ1-2; D uncertain. The V end lost 0 bases, the J end lost 5 bases, and 13 bases lay between the germline ends. The CDR3 sequence is 15 residues long. Looked up from germline, CDR1 is SGHTA and CDR2 is FQGNSA. The full variable domain, completed using reference TRBV7-2 and TRBJ1-2, is GAGVSQSPSNKVTEKGKDVELRCDPISGHTALYWYRQSLGQGLEFLIYFQGNSAPDKSGLPSDRFSAERTGGSVSTLTIQRTQQEDSAVYLCASSLAQAASYGYTFGSGTRLTVV.

This chain connects TRBV7-9 to TRBJ2-1; D remains ambiguous. This CDR3 has 13 amino acids. Deletions cut 4 bases from V and 9 bases from J, with 13 bases between. Germline V gene lookup returns CDR1 SEHNR and CDR2 FQNEAQ (reference sequence). This CDR3 reads CASSSEWEGEQFF. In DNA form, the CDR3 reads TGTGCCAGCAGCTCCGAATGGGAAGGTGAGCAGTTCTTC.

The chain employs TRBV6-6 and TRBJ2-3; no clear D. V was cut by 3 bases and J by 1 base, with 2 bases left in between. The CDR3 covers 12 residues. Per the germline V gene, CDR1 is MNHNY and CDR2 is SVGAGI (reference sequence). The CDR3 DNA follows: TGTGCCAGCAGTTATCGCACAGATACGCAGTATTTT. This encodes CASSYRTDTQYF.

The chain joins TRBV19 to TRBJ2-5; TRBD1 aligns across 7 bases. V gave up 9 bases and J gave up 4 bases; unmatched junction bases: 8. The CDR3 has 13 amino acids. Germline V gives CDR1 LNHDA, CDR2 SQIVND (reference sequence). This chain's CDR3 is CASRQGFAETQYF. The CDR3 DNA reads as TGTGCCAGCAGACAGGGATTTGCAGAGACCCAGTACTTC.

V and J are TRBV6-5 and TRBJ1-2; D call uncertain. The V and J ends lost 4 bases and 4 bases respectively, with 19 bases between them. CDR1 and CDR2 (germline): MNHEY, SVGAGI. The CDR3 has 16 residues. The DNA for the CDR3 is TGTGCCAGCAGTTCCGCCTCGGGGTTTACCGTCTATGGCTACACCTTC. This gives the protein CASSSASGFTVYGYTF.

The rearrangement uses TRBV9 and TRBJ2-3; 7 positions agree with TRBD2. The J segment lost 2 bases and the V segment lost 6 bases, leaving 9 bases of the junction unmatched. The CDR3 is made up of 15 amino acids. Germline V gives CDR1 SGDLS, CDR2 YYNGEE. This CDR3 reads CASTRSGGDTDTQYF. The CDR3 nucleotides read TGTGCCAGCACGCGGTCGGGGGGAGACACAGATACGCAGTATTTT.